One sample yielded the 23 T cell receptor beta chains listed below, sequenced in a study of cytomegalovirus exposure and HLA in healthy donors. PCR used 60 Vbeta primers and 13 Jbeta primers. TCRdb's table, derived via immunoSEQ multiplex PCR, lists solely in-frame clones and lacks some. There are approximately 150,000 clones in the sample; approximately 80% occur only once, and roughly 1% lies in the top ten. Specimen: PBMCs. The receptors stem from a woman aged 55-69 years in good health and CMV-seronegative.

The V gene is TRBV29-1, the J gene TRBJ2-7; 10 nucleotides match TRBD1. The trim removed 7 bases at V and 3 bases at J, leaving 9 bases unmatched. The CDR3 is 14 residues long. CDR1 and CDR2 from the germline V gene are SQVTM and ANQGSEA. CDR3: CSATAGTGDYEQYF. CDR3 DNA sequence: TGCAGCGCTACCGCCGGGACAGGGGACTACGAGCAGTACTTC.

This chain uses TRBV5-6 with TRBJ2-3; D perhaps matches TRBD2 (5 bases). The CDR3 extends over 13 amino acids. Germline values: CDR1 SGHDT, CDR2 YYEEEE. V gave up 4 bases and J gave up 10 bases, with 16 bases separating them. The CDR3 reads CASSPSRSGSQYF. The CDR3, as DNA: TGTGCCAGCAGCCCCTCCCGCAGCGGATCGCAGTATTTT.

The V call is TRBV7-2, the J call TRBJ1-2, with 7 nucleotides matching TRBD1. Trimming cost V 2 bases and J 7 bases; bases outside gene matches: 4. From germline, CDR1 is SGHTA and CDR2 FQGNSA. The CDR3 sequence is 13 residues long. The CDR3 DNA reads TGTGCCAGCAGCTTAACAGGGGTCGGTGGCTACACCTTC. This translates into CASSLTGVGGYTF.

The gene calls are TRBV27 and TRBJ2-7, with 8 bases matching TRBD1. From germline, CDR1 is MNHEY and CDR2 SMNVEV (reference sequence). The CDR3 length is 17 residues. The junction had 13 bases not matched to a gene; V was cut back by 3 bases and J by 3 bases. CDR3 sequence: CASSFSPGQGTNYEQYF. CDR3 coding DNA: TGTGCCAGCAGTTTCTCCCCCGGACAGGGAACCAACTACGAGCAGTACTTC.

This chain uses TRBV5-1 with TRBJ2-3; D unclear. Trimming removed 0 bases at V and 6 bases at J, with 11 bases between. The V gene's germline CDR1 is SGHRS and CDR2 YFSETQ. The CDR3 totals 14 residues. The CDR3 nucleotides are TGCGCCAGCAGCTTGGGGCGGTTCTCGGATACGCAGTATTTT. Residues: CASSLGRFSDTQYF.

The V gene is TRBV7-9, the J gene TRBJ1-1; 7 positions agree with TRBD1. Germline trimming cut 5 bases from V and 0 bases from J; bases unmatched to any gene: 6. Germline values: CDR1 SEHNR, CDR2 FQNEAQ (reference sequence). CDR3 length: 15 residues. In DNA form, the CDR3 reads TGTGCCAGCAGCGGGGGACAGACCATGAACACTGAAGCTTTCTTT. This translates into CASSGGQTMNTEAFF.

The chain combines TRBV20-1 with TRBJ2-1; the match to TRBD2 covers 7 bases. Germline lookup yields CDR1 DFQATT and CDR2 SNEGSKA (reference sequence). The CDR3 spans 11 residues. The ends lost 6 bases at V and 9 bases at J; junction bases unmatched: 5. The CDR3 here is CSARTRREQFF. The CDR3 DNA follows: TGCAGTGCGAGGACTAGGCGTGAGCAGTTCTTC.

The chain has TRBV4-2 and TRBJ2-5; TRBD1 matches 7 bases. The CDR3 runs 15 residues. Germline V CDR1 and CDR2: LGHNA, YNFKEQ. V lost 3 bases, J lost 1 base, and 5 bases stayed unmatched. CDR3 sequence (DNA): TGTGCCAGCAGCCAGAGGGGGCAGGTCCAAGAGACCCAGTACTTC. It codes for CASSQRGQVQETQYF.

The chain has TRBV6-5 and TRBJ2-7; TRBD2 is a possible D gene (5 bases). Germline lookup yields CDR1 MNHEY and CDR2 SVGAGI. Trimming removed 6 bases at V and 3 bases at J, with 9 bases between. The CDR3 runs to 12 residues. Written as DNA, the CDR3 is TGTGCCAGCAGCCCCCGGGGCTACGAGCAGTACTTC. Translation: CASSPRGYEQYF.

The CDR3 protein is CASSPPSGEQFF. The CDR3 region has the DNA TGTGCCAGCAGCCCACCCAGTGGCGAGCAGTTCTTC. The chain combines TRBV11-3 with TRBJ2-1; D is undetermined. The germline V and J ends were trimmed by 5 bases and 10 bases, with 12 bases remaining between them. Germline V gives CDR1 SGHNT, CDR2 YENEEA. CDR3 size: 12 residues.

The chain couples TRBV2 to TRBJ2-5, with 7 nucleotides matching TRBD2. CDR3 size: 17 residues. Losses at the gene ends were 7 bases for V and 2 bases for J; bases not matched to a gene: 16. Per the germline V gene, CDR1 is SNHLY and CDR2 is FYNNEI. Written as DNA, the CDR3 is TGTGCCAGCACCCCAGAAAAGCTCTCGGGGGGACAAGAGACCCAGTACTTC. It encodes CASTPEKLSGGQETQYF.

The genes are TRBV28 and TRBJ1-6; tentatively, D is TRBD1 (5 bases). The CDR3 spans 15 residues. V lost 7 bases and J 9 bases, leaving 19 bases between the germline ends. Germline-derived CDR1 and CDR2 are MDHEN and SYDVKM. CDR3 bases: TGTGCCAGCAACCTGTTCGGAGGGGCAAGTTCACCCCTCCACTTT. Translating gives CASNLFGGASSPLHF.

The chain employs TRBV6-1 and TRBJ2-7; 9 nucleotides align to TRBD1. Losses at the gene ends were 6 bases for V and 0 bases for J; bases not matched to a gene: 3. Per the germline V gene, CDR1 is MNHNS and CDR2 is SASEGT. The CDR3 has 14 residues. The CDR3 coding sequence is TGTGCCAGCAGGCTGACAGGGGGCTCCTACGAGCAGTACTTC. Protein sequence: CASRLTGGSYEQYF.

This rearrangement joins TRBV30 to TRBJ1-5, with D possibly TRBD1 on 5 matching bases. Germline CDR1 and CDR2: GTSNPN and SVGIG (reference sequence). The CDR3 totals 14 residues. V lost 2 bases to trimming and J lost 2 bases, with 10 bases between them. The DNA of the CDR3 is TGTGCCTGGAGTCAGGGTGTGGGCAATCAGCCCCAGCATTTT. Protein sequence: CAWSQGVGNQPQHF.

This sequence joins TRBV5-6 and TRBJ2-1; the D gene is possibly TRBD1 (8 bases). CDR1 and CDR2 (germline): SGHDT, YYEEEE. The germline V and J ends were trimmed by 4 bases and 9 bases, with 14 bases remaining between them. The CDR3 sequence is 13 residues long. DNA of the CDR3: TGTGCCAGCAGCGCATACAGGGGGGGTGAGCAGTTCTTC. Amino acids: CASSAYRGGEQFF. Drawing the rest from reference TRBV5-6 and TRBJ2-1, the complete variable domain is DAGVTQSPTHLIKTRGQQVTLRCSPKSGHDTVSWYQQALGQGPQFIFQYYEEEERQRGNFPDRFSGHQFPNYSSELNVNALLLGDSALYLCASSAYRGGEQFFGPGTRLTVL.

The sample holds a few counts of this clone. The chain is built from TRBV14 and TRBJ2-4; maybe TRBD2 (5 bases). The length of the CDR3 is 17 residues. The V and J ends lost 0 bases and 1 base respectively, with 13 bases between them. CDR1 and CDR2 from the germline V gene are SGHDN and FVKESK. The CDR3 bases are TGTGCCAGCAGCCAAGATACTCCGCTAGCTGCCAAAAACATTCAGTACTTC. It yields the protein CASSQDTPLAAKNIQYF.

The chain combines TRBV4-1 with TRBJ2-7; D may be TRBD2 (5 bases). Trimming shortened V by 3 bases and J by 3 bases, and 9 bases separated the two germline ends. The CDR3 has 13 amino acids. Germline V gives CDR1 MGHRA, CDR2 YSYEKL. CDR3 nucleotides: TGCGCCAGCAGCCAGTCCGGGGTCTACGAGCAGTACTTC. This codes for CASSQSGVYEQYF.

The gene calls are TRBV28 and TRBJ2-4, with 9 bases fitting TRBD2. Trimming removed 6 bases from V and 6 bases from J; junction bases left unmatched: 15. This CDR3 comprises 17 residues. CDR1 and CDR2 from the germline V gene are MDHEN and SYDVKM. CDR3 nucleotide sequence: TGTGCCAGCAGCCCCGTGGAACGGGCGGGGGGGCGAAACATTCAGTACTTC. Translated: CASSPVERAGGRNIQYF. The entire variable domain, with the rest obtained from reference TRBV28 and TRBJ2-4, is as follows: DVKVTQSSRYLVKRTGEKVFLECVQDMDHENMFWYRQDPGLGLRLIYFSYDVKMKEKGDIPEGYSVSREKKERFSLILESASTNQTSMYLCASSPVERAGGRNIQYFGAGTRLSVL.

CDR3 DNA: TGTGCCAGCAGCTCGCAGGGGGTAGGGTATGGCTACACCTTC. It is translated as CASSSQGVGYGYTF. The chain carries TRBV11-2 and TRBJ1-2; TRBD1 matches at 7 bases. Unmatched junction bases numbered 7, after V lost 4 bases and J lost 5 bases. The CDR3 spans 14 residues. Germline CDR1 SGHAT, CDR2 FQNNGV.

The chain recombines TRBV5-1 with TRBJ1-6; perhaps TRBD1 as D (6 bases). This CDR3 is 13 amino acids long. The ends were cut back, 6 bases at V and 10 bases at J, with 14 bases in the middle. The germline V gene has CDR1 SGHRS and CDR2 YFSETQ. CDR3 nucleotide sequence: TGCGCCAGCACCGGGACACCGGGGTCACCCCTCCACTTT. This translates into CASTGTPGSPLHF. The full variable domain, its missing parts supplied by reference TRBV5-1 and TRBJ1-6, is KAGVTQTPRYLIKTRGQQVTLSCSPISGHRSVSWYQQTPGQGLQFLFEYFSETQRNKGNFPGRFSGRQFSNSRSEMNVSTLELGDSALYLCASTGTPGSPLHFGNGTRLTVT.

J is TRBJ2-5 and V is TRBV19; D is possibly TRBD1 (5 bases). Germline lookup yields CDR1 LNHDA and CDR2 SQIVND (reference sequence). The CDR3 is made up of 13 amino acids. Trimming pared 5 bases from V and 5 bases from J, leaving 12 bases between. The CDR3 DNA sequence: TGTGCCAGTAGTTGGGCAGGGCTGGAGACCCAGTACTTC. It yields the protein CASSWAGLETQYF.

The J gene is TRBJ2-7, the V gene TRBV27; possibly TRBD1 for D (6 bases). CDR3 length: 14 residues. Looked up from germline, CDR1 is MNHEY and CDR2 is SMNVEV (reference sequence). V was cut by 0 bases and J by 7 bases, with 13 bases left in between. The CDR3 DNA reads TGTGCCAGCAGTTTATCGCCGGACAGTGGGGAGCAGTACTTC. Protein: CASSLSPDSGEQYF.

The J gene is TRBJ2-3, the V gene TRBV27; 7 nucleotides agree with TRBD1. Germline CDR1 and CDR2: MNHEY and SMNVEV (reference sequence). V lost 2 bases and J lost 1; bases outside the gene matches: 12. The CDR3 runs to 18 residues. The CDR3 loop is CASSLQGVSFIRTDTQYF. The CDR3 DNA is TGTGCCAGCAGTTTACAGGGGGTTAGTTTCATACGCACAGATACGCAGTATTTT.